Reported below is one TCR beta chain. These data belong to a study of response to subunit inactivated influenza vaccine. TCRdb re-derived calls from the RT-PCR reads in MiXCR, one entry per CDR3 protein. This sample has fewer than 250,000 distinct CDR3 sequences; around an eighth occur once, and the top ten carry 26%. Trimming removed 1 base from V and 8 bases from J; junction bases left unmatched: 14. Germline V gene data show CDR1 as MGHRA and CDR2 as YSYEKL. CDR3 size: 17 residues. The source was CD8+ T cells sorted from PBMCs, collected 4 to 6 days after vaccination. The clonotype comes from a man in his forties or fifties who received an inactivated influenza vaccine. This chain connects TRBV4-1 to TRBJ2-1, with 7 bases matching TRBD2. As DNA, the CDR3 is TGCGCCAGCAGCCAAGTAGGTGTAGCGGGCTCGATCGATGAGCAGTTCTTC. It translates to CASSQVGVAGSIDEQFF.